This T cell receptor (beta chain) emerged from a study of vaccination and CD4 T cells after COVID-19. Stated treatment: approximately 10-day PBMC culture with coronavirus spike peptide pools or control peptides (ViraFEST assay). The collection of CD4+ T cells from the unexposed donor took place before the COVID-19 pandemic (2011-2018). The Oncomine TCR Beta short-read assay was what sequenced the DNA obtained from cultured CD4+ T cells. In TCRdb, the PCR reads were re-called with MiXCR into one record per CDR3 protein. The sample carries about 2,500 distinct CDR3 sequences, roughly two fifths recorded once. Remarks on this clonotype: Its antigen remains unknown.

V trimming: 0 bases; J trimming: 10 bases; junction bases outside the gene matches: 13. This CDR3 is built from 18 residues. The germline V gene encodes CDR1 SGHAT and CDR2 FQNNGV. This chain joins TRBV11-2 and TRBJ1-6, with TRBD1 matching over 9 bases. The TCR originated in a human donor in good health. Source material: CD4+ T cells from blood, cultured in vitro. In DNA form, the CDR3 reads TGTGCCAGCAGCTTAGATTTTAGTCTTGGGACAGGGATCTCACCCCTCCACTTT. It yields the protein CASSLDFSLGTGISPLHF. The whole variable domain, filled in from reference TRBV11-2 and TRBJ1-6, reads EAGVAQSPRYKIIEKRQSVAFWCNPISGHATLYWYQQILGQGPKLLIQFQNNGVVDDSQLPKDRFSAERLKGVDSTLKIQPAKLEDSAVYLCASSLDFSLGTGISPLHFGNGTRLTVT.